The clone carrying this TCR beta chain was seen at least ten times. Its antigen is unidentified. The length of the CDR3 is 16 residues. J lost 0 bases, V lost 0 bases, and 5 bases had no gene match. The germline gives CDR1 GTSNPN, CDR2 SVGIG (reference sequence). Fresh peripheral blood, approximately 9.7 ml, was the source of the PBMCs. RNA transcripts served as the template for amplifying TCR beta CDR3 regions. The TCR CDR3 was amplified in a first-round RT-PCR using the HTBI primer set. TCRdb passed the multiplex PCR reads through MiXCR, listing each CDR3 protein once. The data hold more than 650,000 distinct CDR3 sequences, with around 15% observed a single time. These data belong to a study of T cells in Graves' hyperthyroidism and ophthalmopathy. General observations from the study: Blood shared most expanded thyroid clonotypes above 0.001.

The TCR sequence derives from a woman aged 18-30 years with Graves' hyperthyroidism. The gene calls are TRBV30 and TRBJ2-1; 7 nucleotides agree with TRBD1. The sequenced sample was blood. DNA of the CDR3: TGTGCCTGGAGTGTTAGCCGGGACAGCTCCTACAATGAGCAGTTCTTC. Translated, it gives CAWSVSRDSSYNEQFF.